A single sample is the source of the 25 T cell receptor beta chains below, sequenced in a study of OX40 agonist ivuxolimab in advanced cancers. Some clones are missing from TCRdb's copy, which holds only in-frame ones; the method was immunoSEQ multiplex PCR. The table includes about 31,000 clones, roughly 90% detected once. The sequenced sample was CD4+ or CD8+ T cells sorted from blood, obtained in a trial of the OX40 agonist ivuxolimab. These TCRs come from an adult with an advanced solid tumor such as melanoma, head and neck, liver or kidney cancer.

The chain uses TRBV4-3 and TRBJ1-1; D gene ambiguous. The V gene's germline CDR1 is LGHNA and CDR2 YSLEER. Trimming took 0 bases from V and 1 from J, leaving 12 bases between them. This CDR3 is 16 amino acids long. CDR3 sequence reads: CASSQDRSVSNTEAFF. The DNA of the CDR3 is TGCGCCAGCAGCCAAGATCGAAGTGTATCGAACACTGAAGCTTTCTTT.

The CDR3 DNA is TGTGCCAGCAGCGTAGGGGCGGAAGAGCAGTACTTC. This encodes CASSVGAEEQYF. V and J are TRBV9 and TRBJ2-7, with D uncertain. V was pared by 0 bases and J by 7 bases, with 8 bases between. The CDR3 runs 12 residues. Germline V lookup: CDR1 SGDLS, CDR2 YYNGEE.

This clone was detected once. The CDR3 loop reads CASSLYGRVYQETQYF. The CDR3 bases are TGCGCCAGCAGCCTCTATGGGAGGGTGTACCAAGAGACCCAGTACTTC. J is TRBJ2-5 and V is TRBV5-1; TRBD2 aligns across 7 bases. This CDR3 has 16 amino acids. The V gene's germline CDR1 is SGHRS and CDR2 YFSETQ. V shed 4 bases and J 0 bases; nucleotides not matched to a gene: 9.

This clone has a single count. The gene calls are TRBV7-9 and TRBJ1-1; D is unclear. This CDR3 is built from 12 residues. The germline V gene has CDR1 SEHNR and CDR2 FQNEAQ (reference sequence). The V and J ends lost 1 base and 8 bases respectively, with 8 bases between them. The CDR3 bases are TGTGCCAGCAGCTTAGAGGGCAAGGAAGCTTTCTTT. Translation gives CASSLEGKEAFF.

A single count supports this clone. This sequence joins TRBV9 and TRBJ2-1; D might be TRBD1 or TRBD2, each matching 5 bases. Trimming took 6 bases from V and 0 from J, leaving 10 bases between them. In germline, CDR1 is SGDLS, CDR2 YYNGEE. This CDR3 spans 14 amino acids. The CDR3 coding sequence is TGTGCCAGCAACGAGGGGAGCTCCTACAATGAGCAGTTCTTC. It yields the protein CASNEGSSYNEQFF.

This clone was counted between two and nine times. The rearrangement links TRBV5-6 to TRBJ1-5, with a tentative D call TRBD1 (5 bases). This CDR3 is 14 amino acids long. V was shortened by 0 bases and J by 6 bases, with 10 bases between the two germline ends. Germline-derived CDR1 and CDR2 are SGHDT and YYEEEE. CDR3: CASSLAGAAQPQHF. The CDR3 DNA reads TGTGCCAGCAGCTTGGCCGGGGCCGCTCAGCCCCAGCATTTT.

The rearrangement uses TRBV18 and TRBJ2-7; D call uncertain. The CDR3 is 13 amino acids. Germline values: CDR1 KGHSH, CDR2 LQKENI. Between the trimmed V and J ends, which lost 3 bases and 4 bases, there was a span of 10 bases. This chain's CDR3 is CASSPPDSYEQYF. CDR3 DNA: TGTGCCAGCTCACCTCCGGATTCGTACGAGCAGTACTTC. The whole variable domain, filled in from reference TRBV18 and TRBJ2-7, reads NAGVMQNPRHLVRRRGQEARLRCSPMKGHSHVYWYRQLPEEGLKFMVYLQKENIIDESGMPKERFSAEFPKEGPSILRIQQVVRGDSAAYFCASSPPDSYEQYFGPGTRLTVT.

The V gene is TRBV19, the J gene TRBJ1-2, with D possibly matching TRBD1 (5 bases). V lost 6 bases and J 3 bases, leaving 14 bases between the germline ends. Looked up from germline, CDR1 is LNHDA and CDR2 is SQIVND (reference sequence). The CDR3 has 14 residues. DNA for the CDR3: TGTGCCAGTAGGAGGGGAACACAGGACTATGGCTACACCTTC. Residues: CASRRGTQDYGYTF.

V is TRBV28 and J is TRBJ2-7; D possibly corresponds to TRBD2 (5 bases). Germline-derived CDR1 and CDR2 are MDHEN and SYDVKM. The CDR3 is 16 amino acids. V was trimmed by 6 bases and J by 3 bases, leaving 21 bases between them. CDR3 residues: CASSPWTGGQGYEQYF. CDR3 nucleotides: TGTGCCAGCAGCCCATGGACGGGCGGGCAAGGCTACGAGCAGTACTTC.

This chain joins TRBV13 and TRBJ1-1, with 9 nucleotides matching TRBD1. Losses at the gene ends were 5 bases for V and 1 base for J; bases not matched to a gene: 2. Looked up from germline, CDR1 is PRHDT and CDR2 is FYEKMQ (reference sequence). The CDR3 contains 14 residues. CDR3 coding DNA: TGTGCCAGCAGCGGGACAGGGAGGAACACTGAAGCTTTCTTT. Encoded protein: CASSGTGRNTEAFF.

The chain has TRBV2 and TRBJ1-1, with D possibly matching TRBD1 (5 bases). Trimming pared 6 bases from V and 0 bases from J, leaving 11 bases between. Germline V lookup: CDR1 SNHLY, CDR2 FYNNEI. The CDR3 runs 14 residues. The CDR3 nucleotides read TGTGCCAGCAGGGGGGTGGGTATGAACACTGAAGCTTTCTTT. It codes for CASRGVGMNTEAFF.

V gene TRBV19 combines with J gene TRBJ1-4; D remains ambiguous. V was clipped by 6 bases and J by 0 bases, with 26 bases between them. The CDR3 extends over 20 amino acids. Germline CDR1 LNHDA, CDR2 SQIVND (reference sequence). The CDR3 protein is CASSPSPWADKKATNEKLFF. The CDR3 coding sequence is TGTGCCAGTAGCCCCTCTCCCTGGGCAGATAAAAAAGCAACTAATGAAAAACTGTTTTTT.

The rearrangement uses TRBV19 and TRBJ1-1, with TRBD1 identical over 12 bases. The CDR3 runs 15 residues. V lost 5 bases, J lost 5 bases, and 6 bases stayed unmatched. Germline V gene data show CDR1 as LNHDA and CDR2 as SQIVND (reference sequence). CDR3 coding DNA: TGTGCCAGTAGTCTGGGGACAGGGGGCAAGACTGAAGCTTTCTTT. Its translation: CASSLGTGGKTEAFF.

V is TRBV27 and J is TRBJ2-3, with 10 bases aligning to TRBD2. Germline V gives CDR1 MNHEY, CDR2 SMNVEV (reference sequence). The CDR3 covers 16 residues. V trimming: 2 bases; J trimming: 4 bases; junction bases outside the gene matches: 6. The CDR3: CASSLNFLAGADTQYF. As DNA, the CDR3 is TGTGCCAGCAGTTTAAATTTTCTAGCGGGAGCAGATACGCAGTATTTT.

V gene TRBV19 combines with J gene TRBJ2-3; D could derive from TRBD1 or TRBD2 (5 bases each). CDR3 length equals 15 residues. Trimming removed 5 bases at V and 6 bases at J, with 18 bases between. Germline CDR1 reads LNHDA; CDR2 reads SQIVND (reference sequence). DNA for the CDR3: TGTGCCAGTAGTCTCTCTCCGTTCAGGGAGGATACGCAGTATTTT. Translation: CASSLSPFREDTQYF.

The genes are TRBV27 and TRBJ2-5, with D possibly called TRBD1 or TRBD2 (5 bases each). With 2 bases removed from V and 6 bases from J, the gap between germline ends came to 13 bases. The CDR3 runs 14 residues. Germline CDR1 MNHEY, CDR2 SMNVEV (reference sequence). The CDR3 protein is CASSLGGGRQTQYF. CDR3 bases: TGTGCCAGCAGTTTAGGGGGTGGTAGGCAGACCCAGTACTTC.

This chain joins TRBV7-9 and TRBJ1-1, with 9 positions matching TRBD1. The CDR3 is made up of 17 amino acids. Germline CDR1 is SEHNR and CDR2 is FQNEAQ (reference sequence). V lost 2 bases and J lost 1; bases outside the gene matches: 8. The chain's CDR3 is CASSLPRQGEGNTEAFF. The CDR3 DNA is TGTGCCAGCAGCTTACCCAGACAGGGGGAGGGGAACACTGAAGCTTTCTTT.

This chain connects TRBV27 to TRBJ1-6; unclear D gene. CDR3 length: 13 amino acids. V lost 2 bases and J 6 bases, leaving 5 bases between the germline ends. CDR1 is MNHEY and CDR2 is SMNVEV in the germline V gene (reference sequence). For the CDR3, the DNA is TGTGCCAGCAGTTTAGGGGTTAATTCACCCCTCCACTTT. It is translated as CASSLGVNSPLHF.

J is TRBJ2-5 and V is TRBV9; TRBD2 matches at 8 bases. Per the germline V gene, CDR1 is SGDLS and CDR2 is YYNGEE. The CDR3 covers 16 residues. Trimming at V came to 3 bases and at J to 5 bases, leaving 12 bases not matched to a gene. CDR3 sequence: CASSGLAGGPRETQYF. DNA of the CDR3: TGTGCCAGCAGCGGGCTCGCGGGAGGTCCTCGGGAGACCCAGTACTTC.

This chain connects TRBV19 to TRBJ2-1; 14 bases line up with TRBD2. The V segment lost 4 bases and the J segment 8 bases; nucleotides outside the gene matches: 4. The CDR3 runs to 15 residues. Germline V gene sequence: CDR1 LNHDA, CDR2 SQIVND (reference sequence). The CDR3 DNA sequence: TGTGCCAGTAGTAAGGGGACTAGCGGGAGTGATGAGCAGTTCTTC. Encoded protein: CASSKGTSGSDEQFF.

The genes are TRBV4-1 and TRBJ2-7; 13 bases line up with TRBD2. Germline V gene lookup returns CDR1 MGHRA and CDR2 YSYEKL. The CDR3 extends over 16 amino acids. The V and J ends lost 4 bases and 5 bases, in that order; junction bases with no gene match: 8. In nucleotides, the CDR3 is TGCGCCAGCAGCCTCACTAGCGGGAGGGCCGGGGACGAGCAGTACTTC. Protein product: CASSLTSGRAGDEQYF.

This clone was seen more than once but under ten times. The chain uses TRBV11-1 and TRBJ1-1; possibly TRBD1 for D (6 bases). CDR1 is SGHAT, CDR2 FQDESV, per germline (reference sequence). The CDR3 is 18 residues long. V gave up 4 bases and J gave up 1 base, with 22 bases separating them. Here the CDR3 reads CASSSRDDRRTANTEAFF. DNA for the CDR3: TGTGCCAGCAGCTCACGAGATGACAGGAGGACCGCGAACACTGAAGCTTTCTTT.

This chain links TRBV4-3 with TRBJ2-5; 7 bases are shared with TRBD1. The CDR3 sequence is 17 residues long. With 0 bases clipped from V and 2 bases from J, the junction kept 9 bases outside the gene matches. Germline V gives CDR1 LGHNA, CDR2 YSLEER. The CDR3 bases are TGCGCCAGCAGCCAAGAACCGGCAGGGGGAATTCAAGAGACCCAGTACTTC. Protein product: CASSQEPAGGIQETQYF.

The chain links TRBV28 to TRBJ1-5, with a tentative D call TRBD1 (6 bases). The germline gives CDR1 MDHEN, CDR2 SYDVKM. Trimming pared 1 base from V and 2 bases from J, leaving 15 bases between. This CDR3 is built from 17 residues. CDR3 sequence: CASSLLPRGDGNQPQHF. In DNA form, the CDR3 reads TGTGCCAGCAGTTTATTACCGAGGGGGGACGGCAATCAGCCCCAGCATTTT.

The count of this clone is one. The J gene is TRBJ2-7, the V gene TRBV5-1; 11 bases line up with TRBD2. The V gene end was trimmed by 0 bases and the J gene end by 0 bases; junction bases not matched to a gene: 8. CDR1 SGHRS and CDR2 YFSETQ come from the germline V gene. The CDR3 consists of 18 residues. The CDR3 sequence is CASSLGLAGGVSSYEQYF. In DNA, the CDR3 is TGCGCCAGCAGCTTGGGTCTAGCGGGAGGCGTTAGCTCCTACGAGCAGTACTTC.